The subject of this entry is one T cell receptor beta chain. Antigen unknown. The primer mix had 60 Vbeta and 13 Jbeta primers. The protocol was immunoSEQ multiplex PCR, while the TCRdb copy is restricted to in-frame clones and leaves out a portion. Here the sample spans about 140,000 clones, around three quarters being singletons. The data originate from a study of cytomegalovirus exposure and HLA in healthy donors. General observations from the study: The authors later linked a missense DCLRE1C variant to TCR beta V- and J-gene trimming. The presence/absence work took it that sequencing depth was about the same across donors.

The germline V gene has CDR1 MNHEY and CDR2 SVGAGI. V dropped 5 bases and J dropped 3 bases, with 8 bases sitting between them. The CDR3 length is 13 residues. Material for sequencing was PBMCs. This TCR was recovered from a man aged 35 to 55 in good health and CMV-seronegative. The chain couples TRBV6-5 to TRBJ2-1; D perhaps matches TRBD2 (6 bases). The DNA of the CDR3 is TGTGCCAGCAGTACGACTAGCTACAATGAGCAGTTCTTC. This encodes CASSTTSYNEQFF.